The 30 T cell receptor beta chains presented below share a single source sample, sequenced in a study of control samples from healthy donors and cancer patients. The data were produced by immunoSEQ multiplex PCR, yet TCRdb's version contains in-frame clones alone and is incomplete. The sample holds around 120,000 clones, just under 95% seen once. The material sequenced was blood. These receptors originate from a man aged 30-40 years in good health.

The rearrangement joins TRBV4-1 to TRBJ1-6; D unresolved. The CDR3 is 16 amino acids. Germline CDR1 and CDR2: MGHRA and YSYEKL. Between the trimmed V and J ends, which lost 3 bases and 8 bases, there was a span of 17 bases. The CDR3 DNA reads TGCGCCAGCAGCCACTTTCGAAGGGAATTGGATTCACCCCTCCACTTT. Translation gives CASSHFRRELDSPLHF.

The chain uses TRBV28 and TRBJ2-7, with unresolved D. With 3 bases removed from V and 2 bases from J, the gap between germline ends came to 11 bases. The CDR3 contains 14 residues. Per germline, CDR1 MDHEN and CDR2 SYDVKM. The CDR3 loop is CASSLGSWPYEQYF. Written as DNA, the CDR3 is TGTGCCAGCAGTTTGGGGTCGTGGCCCTACGAGCAGTACTTC. Complete variable domain (other parts from reference TRBV28 and TRBJ2-7): DVKVTQSSRYLVKRTGEKVFLECVQDMDHENMFWYRQDPGLGLRLIYFSYDVKMKEKGDIPEGYSVSREKKERFSLILESASTNQTSMYLCASSLGSWPYEQYFGPGTRLTVT.

This clone was seen only once. The rearrangement joins TRBV20-1 to TRBJ1-1; D not certain. CDR1 is DFQATT, CDR2 SNEGSKA, per germline (reference sequence). V was clipped by 1 base and J by 8 bases, with 8 bases between them. This CDR3 spans 11 amino acids. CDR3 nucleotide sequence: TGCAGTGCTAGAGTCACCGAGGAAGCTTTCTTT. Translated, it gives CSARVTEEAFF.

The J gene is TRBJ2-2, the V gene TRBV29-1, with 10 positions matching TRBD1. Germline V gene lookup returns CDR1 SQVTM and CDR2 ANQGSEA. The CDR3 contains 13 residues. The CDR3 protein is CSTTGGLSGELFF. CDR3 DNA: TGCAGTACGACAGGGGGCTTGTCCGGGGAGCTGTTTTTT.

The chain has TRBV6-2 or TRBV6-3 and TRBJ1-6; D uncertain. V was pared by 6 bases and J by 12 bases, with 21 bases between. Germline V lookup: CDR1 MNHEY, CDR2 SVGEGT. The CDR3 runs 15 residues. The CDR3 is CASSLISGSTRPLHF. The CDR3 bases are TGTGCCAGCAGCCTCATATCAGGTTCCACCAGACCCCTCCACTTT.

The chain combines TRBV5-6 with TRBJ2-3; 9 bases align to TRBD1. The CDR3 runs to 16 residues. V gave up 3 bases and J gave up 0 bases; unmatched junction bases: 5. Germline assignment: CDR1 SGHDT and CDR2 YYEEEE. CDR3 nucleotide sequence: TGTGCCAGCAGCTATCTGACAGGGGGTAGCACAGATACGCAGTATTTT. Amino acid sequence: CASSYLTGGSTDTQYF.

V usage is TRBV28 and J usage is TRBJ1-2, with D possibly TRBD1 on 6 matching bases. This CDR3 has 16 residues. V was pared by 1 base and J by 6 bases, with 18 bases between. Germline CDR1 is MDHEN and CDR2 is SYDVKM. CDR3 in amino acids: CASSLYPTGDRNGYTF. The CDR3, as DNA: TGTGCCAGCAGTTTATATCCGACAGGTGATAGGAATGGCTACACCTTC.

The rearrangement links TRBV6-1 to TRBJ2-7, with TRBD2 matching 8 bases. The germline V gene has CDR1 MNHNS and CDR2 SASEGT. J was trimmed by 1 base and V by 2 bases; bases with no gene match: 10. The length of the CDR3 is 17 residues. In DNA form, the CDR3 reads TGTGCCAGCAGTGAATACTCCCTAGCGGGTATATCCTACGAGCAGTACTTC. It yields the protein CASSEYSLAGISYEQYF.

The gene calls are TRBV7-6 and TRBJ2-2, with 8 bases that match TRBD2. The CDR3 consists of 16 residues. The V gene end was trimmed by 5 bases and the J gene end by 5 bases; junction bases not matched to a gene: 10. CDR1 is SGHVS and CDR2 is FNYEAQ in the germline V gene. CDR3 nucleotide sequence: TGTGCCAGCAGCGGAGCGGGGGCCTCTAAAACCGGGGAGCTGTTTTTT. Translating it yields CASSGAGASKTGELFF. The full variable domain, its missing parts supplied by reference TRBV7-6 and TRBJ2-2, is GAGVSQSPRYKVTKRGQDVALRCDPISGHVSLYWYRQALGQGPEFLTYFNYEAQQDKSGLPNDRFSAERPEGSISTLTIQRTEQRDSAMYRCASSGAGASKTGELFFGEGSRLTVL.

This clone occurred a few times. The J gene is TRBJ2-2, the V gene TRBV7-9; 9 nucleotides align to TRBD1. The V gene's germline CDR1 is SEHNR and CDR2 FQNEAQ (reference sequence). The CDR3 extends over 15 amino acids. Trimming took 5 bases from V and 4 from J; bases not matched to a gene: 5. CDR3 in DNA: TGTGCCAGCAGCAATGGACAGGGGCGCACCGGGGAGCTGTTTTTT. Translating it yields CASSNGQGRTGELFF.

V is TRBV27 and J is TRBJ1-1, with TRBD1 matching 9 bases. The germline V gene has CDR1 MNHEY and CDR2 SMNVEV (reference sequence). V shed 1 base, J shed 4 bases, and the junction held 10 bases outside the gene matches. CDR3 length equals 17 residues. The DNA of the CDR3 is TGTGCCAGCAGTTTATGGAGGGGGGGACAGGGAAGCACTGAAGCTTTCTTT. This gives the protein CASSLWRGGQGSTEAFF.

V gene TRBV7-9 combines with J gene TRBJ1-2; D unclear. Germline-derived CDR1 and CDR2 are SEHNR and FQNEAQ (reference sequence). Trimming pared 5 bases from V and 3 bases from J, leaving 10 bases between. The CDR3 is 13 amino acids. The CDR3 is CASSQDGYYGYTF. CDR3 nucleotides: TGTGCCAGCAGCCAGGACGGATACTATGGCTACACCTTC.

V gene TRBV30 combines with J gene TRBJ1-5, with a possible D match to TRBD1 (6 bases). This CDR3 region has 13 residues. The germline V gene has CDR1 GTSNPN and CDR2 SVGIG (reference sequence). The germline V and J ends were trimmed by 2 bases and 4 bases, with 9 bases remaining between them. The CDR3 loop reads CAWSSTGNQPQHF. CDR3 DNA: TGTGCCTGGAGTTCAACAGGGAATCAGCCCCAGCATTTT.

The rearrangement joins TRBV19 to TRBJ1-2; perhaps TRBD1 as D (6 bases). This CDR3 is 14 amino acids long. V was pared by 4 bases and J by 1 base, with 10 bases between. The V gene's germline CDR1 is LNHDA and CDR2 SQIVND (reference sequence). CDR3 in amino acids: CASSRQANNYGYTF. In DNA, the CDR3 is TGTGCCAGTAGTAGACAGGCGAATAACTATGGCTACACCTTC.

The chain employs TRBV6-2 or TRBV6-3 and TRBJ1-1; 7 bases map to TRBD1. Germline CDR1 MNHEY, CDR2 SVGEGT. The length of the CDR3 is 14 residues. Losses at the gene ends were 6 bases for V and 5 bases for J; bases not matched to a gene: 9. The CDR3 DNA reads as TGTGCCAGCAGCCGACTGACAGGGAGGACTGAAGCTTTCTTT. Protein: CASSRLTGRTEAFF.

The chain employs TRBV7-8 and TRBJ1-5; 10 positions match TRBD1. CDR1 SGHVS and CDR2 FQNEAQ come from the germline V gene. The V segment lost 5 bases and the J segment 2 bases; nucleotides outside the gene matches: 3. This CDR3 has 15 residues. Here the CDR3 DNA reads TGTGCCAGCAGCCCCGGGACAGGGGGCAATCAGCCCCAGCATTTT. It codes for CASSPGTGGNQPQHF.

The chain has TRBV2 and TRBJ2-7, with unresolved D. The CDR3 runs to 11 residues. Germline V lookup: CDR1 SNHLY, CDR2 FYNNEI. V was clipped by 6 bases and J by 3 bases, with 6 bases between them. CDR3 nucleotide sequence: TGTGCCAGCAGACTTAACTACGAGCAGTACTTC. This gives the protein CASRLNYEQYF. The variable domain in full, with the rest retrieved from reference TRBV2 and TRBJ2-7, is EPEVTQTPSHQVTQMGQEVILRCVPISNHLYFYWYRQILGQKVEFLVSFYNNEISEKSEIFDDQFSVERPDGSNFTLKIRSTKLEDSAMYFCASRLNYEQYFGPGTRLTVT.

V and J are TRBV18 and TRBJ2-7; TRBD1 agrees at 8 bases. V dropped 1 base and J dropped 7; count of bases not matched to a gene: 9. The CDR3 has 15 amino acids. Germline CDR1 is KGHSH and CDR2 is LQKENI. The CDR3 sequence: CASSPLSRGRAEQYF. DNA of the CDR3: TGTGCCAGCTCACCACTTAGCAGGGGGCGGGCGGAGCAGTACTTC.

The chain uses TRBV4-3 and TRBJ2-1, with D possibly being TRBD2 (6 bases). The V and J ends lost 4 bases and 7 bases respectively, with 17 bases between them. This CDR3 is built from 15 residues. The V gene's germline CDR1 is LGHNA and CDR2 YSLEER. The CDR3 coding sequence is TGCGCCAGCAGCCCACTAGCTATCCCGCGGAATGAGCAGTTCTTC. As protein: CASSPLAIPRNEQFF.

The chain couples TRBV4-1 to TRBJ2-7; tentatively, D is TRBD2 (6 bases). Germline V CDR1 and CDR2: MGHRA, YSYEKL. The CDR3 contains 13 residues. The germline V and J ends were trimmed by 4 bases and 0 bases, with 7 bases remaining between them. The CDR3 loop is CASSPGGSYEQYF. DNA of the CDR3: TGCGCCAGCAGCCCCGGGGGCTCCTACGAGCAGTACTTC.

As DNA, the CDR3 is TGTGCCTGGAGTGTAGGGACCGATGAAGCTTTCTTT. Its protein product is CAWSVGTDEAFF. The chain carries TRBV30 and TRBJ1-1; D is possibly TRBD1 (5 bases). Germline V lookup: CDR1 GTSNPN, CDR2 SVGIG (reference sequence). This CDR3 contains 12 residues. Trimming removed 0 bases at V and 7 bases at J, with 9 bases between.

The chain links TRBV6-2 or TRBV6-3 to TRBJ1-5, with 7 bases aligning to TRBD1. Trimming took 0 bases from V and 4 from J; bases not matched to a gene: 12. The CDR3 runs 18 residues. The germline gives CDR1 MNHEY, CDR2 SVGEGT. CDR3 nucleotides: TGTGCCAGCAGTTACTCGGGCCAGGGACAGCTCCTAAATCAGCCCCAGCATTTT. It translates to CASSYSGQGQLLNQPQHF.

The chain has TRBV18 and TRBJ2-2, with 9 bases identical to TRBD1. CDR1 and CDR2 (germline): KGHSH, LQKENI. This CDR3 is 18 amino acids long. The V gene end was trimmed by 1 base and the J gene end by 5 bases; junction bases not matched to a gene: 11. CDR3 loop: CASSPQQAEDRGTGELFF. In DNA form, the CDR3 reads TGTGCCAGCTCACCACAACAGGCGGAGGACAGGGGTACCGGGGAGCTGTTTTTT.

This chain uses TRBV4-1 with TRBJ2-3; 11 bases agree with TRBD2. Trimming removed 3 bases from V and 1 base from J; junction bases left unmatched: 12. The V gene's germline CDR1 is MGHRA and CDR2 YSYEKL. CDR3 size: 19 residues. The DNA for the CDR3 is TGCGCCAGCAGCCAGATTCTAGCGGGGGGTCGTTTGGGCACAGATACGCAGTATTTT. Protein: CASSQILAGGRLGTDTQYF.

This clone was counted once. The chain is built from TRBV9 and TRBJ1-1; a weak D match, TRBD1 (6 bases). Germline V CDR1 and CDR2: SGDLS, YYNGEE. Trimming pared 4 bases from V and 3 bases from J, leaving 16 bases between. The CDR3 runs to 15 residues. The CDR3 spells CASSPRTAGDTEAFF. The CDR3, as DNA: TGTGCCAGCAGCCCTCGGACAGCGGGGGACACTGAAGCTTTCTTT.

The V gene is TRBV6-5, the J gene TRBJ1-2, with 7 bases matching TRBD1. The CDR3 has 15 amino acids. CDR1 and CDR2 (germline): MNHEY, SVGAGI. With V trimmed by 4 bases and J by 4 bases, 9 bases remained unmatched. CDR3 nucleotides: TGTGCCAGCAGTTCGCCAGGGGGTCTTGGCTATGGCTACACCTTC. It translates to CASSSPGGLGYGYTF.

Only one count was recorded for this clone. This rearrangement joins TRBV2 to TRBJ2-2; D possibly corresponds to TRBD1 (6 bases). The length of the CDR3 is 11 residues. CDR1 SNHLY and CDR2 FYNNEI come from the germline V gene. The CDR3 nucleotides are TGTGGACAGGCGAACACCGGGGAGCTGTTTTTT. It yields the protein CGQANTGELFF.

The chain employs TRBV19 and TRBJ1-2; D is unresolved. The CDR3 loop spans 14 amino acids. V lost 0 bases to trimming and J lost 0 bases, with 5 bases between them. Looked up from germline, CDR1 is LNHDA and CDR2 is SQIVND (reference sequence). This CDR3 is CASSIDRANYGYTF. The CDR3 DNA sequence: TGTGCCAGTAGTATAGACAGAGCTAACTATGGCTACACCTTC. Variable domain in full (rest from reference TRBV19 and TRBJ1-2): DGGITQSPKYLFRKEGQNVTLSCEQNLNHDAMYWYRQDPGQGLRLIYYSQIVNDFQKGDIAEGYSVSREKKESFPLTVTSAQKNPTAFYLCASSIDRANYGYTFGSGTRLTVV.

The rearrangement joins TRBV9 to TRBJ2-3; perhaps TRBD1 as D (5 bases). V lost 1 base to trimming and J lost 0 bases, with 9 bases between them. CDR1 and CDR2 (germline): SGDLS, YYNGEE. This CDR3 is 15 amino acids long. CDR3 sequence (DNA): TGTGCCAGCAGCGTAAGGGGCCTTAGCACAGATACGCAGTATTTT. Its protein is CASSVRGLSTDTQYF.

This chain's CDR3 is CASSYSSLGVNTEAFF. The CDR3 DNA reads TGTGCCAGCAGTTACTCCTCCCTGGGGGTGAACACTGAAGCTTTCTTT. The chain has TRBV6-2 or TRBV6-3 and TRBJ1-1; a weak D match, TRBD1 (5 bases). Trimming took off 0 bases at V and 0 bases at J, with 11 bases between the two ends. CDR1 MNHEY and CDR2 SVGEGT come from the germline V gene. CDR3 length: 16 residues.